What follows are 16 T cell receptor beta chains derived from one specimen sequenced in a study of blood T cell repertoires in COVID-19. The method was immunoSEQ multiplex PCR; TCRdb's version includes in-frame clones alone and lacks a portion of them. The table records fewer than 200,000 clones, about 89% of them present only once. The material sequenced was peripheral blood. Receptors were obtained from a young man who had recovered from COVID-19.

This chain joins TRBV19 and TRBJ2-5; 10 bases map to TRBD1. The CDR3 consists of 15 residues. Looked up from germline, CDR1 is LNHDA and CDR2 is SQIVND (reference sequence). V lost 4 bases and J lost 4; bases outside the gene matches: 6. The CDR3 coding sequence is TGTGCCAGTAGTACGATGGACAGGGGGAGAGAGACCCAGTACTTC. It encodes CASSTMDRGRETQYF. Based on the CDR3 plus reference TRBV19 and TRBJ2-5, the full variable domain is DGGITQSPKYLFRKEGQNVTLSCEQNLNHDAMYWYRQDPGQGLRLIYYSQIVNDFQKGDIAEGYSVSREKKESFPLTVTSAQKNPTAFYLCASSTMDRGRETQYFGPGTRLLVL.

The V and J genes are TRBV18 and TRBJ2-5, with 10 bases that match TRBD1. The CDR3 covers 17 residues. CDR1 is KGHSH and CDR2 is LQKENI in the germline V gene. V shed 0 bases, J shed 2 bases, and the junction held 6 bases outside the gene matches. The CDR3: CASSPPRRQGAQETQYF. The DNA of the CDR3 is TGTGCCAGCTCACCACCCCGTAGACAGGGGGCTCAAGAGACCCAGTACTTC.

This sequence joins TRBV6-5 and TRBJ2-2; TRBD2 might be the D (5 bases). Germline lookup yields CDR1 MNHEY and CDR2 SVGAGI. With 10 bases removed from V and 6 bases from J, the gap between germline ends came to 12 bases. The CDR3 consists of 12 residues. The CDR3 region is CATRRTAGELFF. For the CDR3, the DNA is TGTGCCACCCGCAGGACTGCCGGGGAGCTGTTTTTT.

The CDR3 DNA sequence: TGTGCCAGCTCACCGCCGGGGACAGGGAACACCGGGGAGCTGTTTTTT. Encoded protein: CASSPPGTGNTGELFF. This chain joins TRBV18 and TRBJ2-2, with 8 bases matching TRBD1. With 3 bases clipped from V and 1 base from J, the junction kept 4 bases outside the gene matches. The CDR3 sequence is 16 residues long. Germline loops: CDR1 KGHSH, CDR2 LQKENI.

This chain uses TRBV4-1 with TRBJ2-7; TRBD2 aligns across 10 bases. The V gene end was trimmed by 3 bases and the J gene end by 1 base; junction bases not matched to a gene: 3. This CDR3 contains 15 residues. Germline CDR1 MGHRA, CDR2 YSYEKL. For the CDR3, the DNA is TGCGCCAGCAGCCACCTAGCGGGAGAGTCCTACGAGCAGTACTTC. Amino acids: CASSHLAGESYEQYF.

About this clone itself: The junction differs from germline at one of its ends, possibly a read error. J is TRBJ2-2 and V is TRBV7-7, with D hard to call. There are 13 residues in the CDR3. Germline V CDR1 and CDR2: SSHAT, FNYEAQ (reference sequence). The CDR3 DNA sequence: TGTGCTAGCAGCTTAACACGGGCCGGGGAGCTGTTTTTT. The encoded protein is CASSLTRAGELFF.

The V gene is TRBV18, the J gene TRBJ2-5, with 12 positions matching TRBD2. After removal of 3 bases from V and 3 bases from J, the junction contained 11 bases not matched to a gene. Germline V gene sequence: CDR1 KGHSH, CDR2 LQKENI. This CDR3 is built from 18 residues. Here the CDR3 DNA reads TGTGCCAGCTCACCCTTGCCGACTAGCGGGAGTGGGGAAGAGACCCAGTACTTC. This gives the protein CASSPLPTSGSGEETQYF.

This sequence joins TRBV29-1 and TRBJ2-7; D unresolved. The CDR3 length is 14 residues. Per germline, CDR1 SQVTM and CDR2 ANQGSEA. V gave up 7 bases and J gave up 3 bases, with 19 bases separating them. The chain's CDR3 is CSARRQSPFYEQYF. The CDR3, as DNA: TGCAGCGCACGCAGACAAAGCCCCTTCTACGAGCAGTACTTC.

This clone was seen only once. The chain joins TRBV4-1 to TRBJ1-4, with 7 bases matching TRBD1. With V trimmed by 1 base and J by 4 bases, 3 bases remained unmatched. Germline CDR1 reads MGHRA; CDR2 reads YSYEKL. CDR3 size: 15 residues. CDR3 loop: CASSQGGQINEKLFF. As DNA, the CDR3 is TGCGCCAGCAGCCAAGGGGGACAGATTAATGAAAAACTGTTTTTT.

The chain recombines TRBV7-9 with TRBJ1-1; D not resolved. The CDR3 is made up of 12 amino acids. Germline lookup yields CDR1 SEHNR and CDR2 FQNEAQ (reference sequence). V was trimmed by 6 bases and J by 6 bases, leaving 11 bases between them. As DNA, the CDR3 is TGTGCCAGCAGTCGTGCGCTACCTGAAGCTTTCTTT. Protein: CASSRALPEAFF.

The rearrangement uses TRBV19 and TRBJ1-2, with a possible D match to TRBD1 (5 bases). The CDR3 totals 13 residues. The germline gives CDR1 LNHDA, CDR2 SQIVND (reference sequence). The V gene lost 7 bases and the J gene lost 2 bases, with 11 bases spanning the gap. In DNA, the CDR3 is TGTGCCAGTACCTCAGGGCCAAACTATGGCTACACCTTC. This gives the protein CASTSGPNYGYTF. Full variable domain (missing parts from reference TRBV19 and TRBJ1-2): DGGITQSPKYLFRKEGQNVTLSCEQNLNHDAMYWYRQDPGQGLRLIYYSQIVNDFQKGDIAEGYSVSREKKESFPLTVTSAQKNPTAFYLCASTSGPNYGYTFGSGTRLTVV.

The chain recombines TRBV19 with TRBJ2-1; a weak D match, TRBD2 (6 bases). CDR1 is LNHDA, CDR2 SQIVND, per germline (reference sequence). The CDR3 length is 16 residues. Trimming stripped 5 bases from V and 4 bases from J, with 18 bases between. The CDR3 DNA is TGTGCCAGTAGTCCCTTAGGGGCGGGGCTGTACAATGAGCAGTTCTTC. It specifies CASSPLGAGLYNEQFF.

The genes are TRBV19 and TRBJ2-2; possible D gene TRBD1, 5 bases. Germline CDR1 and CDR2: LNHDA and SQIVND (reference sequence). This CDR3 region has 13 residues. V was shortened by 11 bases and J by 1 base, with 11 bases between the two germline ends. CDR3: CAVNTGNTGELFF. CDR3 sequence (DNA): TGTGCCGTCAATACAGGGAACACCGGGGAGCTGTTTTTT.

The chain joins TRBV3-1 (or the pseudogene TRBV3-2) to TRBJ1-6; 7 bases align to TRBD1. The CDR3 consists of 12 residues. V trimming: 9 bases; J trimming: 10 bases; junction bases outside the gene matches: 6. CDR1 LGHDT and CDR2 YNNKEL come from the germline V gene (reference sequence). CDR3 nucleotide sequence: TGTGCCAGGACAGGGCATTCGTCACCCCTCCACTTT. This gives the protein CARTGHSSPLHF.

In its sample, this clone was seen once. V and J are TRBV7-9 and TRBJ2-5; tentatively, D is TRBD2 (6 bases). The CDR3 loop spans 13 amino acids. The V gene's germline CDR1 is SEHNR and CDR2 FQNEAQ (reference sequence). The ends were cut back, 5 bases at V and 5 bases at J, with 12 bases in the middle. CDR3 region: CASSEGSGETQYF. The CDR3 DNA sequence: TGTGCCAGCAGCGAAGGGAGCGGGGAGACCCAGTACTTC.

The rearrangement joins TRBV19 to TRBJ2-3; 8 nucleotides line up with TRBD1. Germline V CDR1 and CDR2: LNHDA, SQIVND (reference sequence). V lost 7 bases to trimming and J lost 2 bases; unmatched junction nucleotides: 2. The CDR3 is 13 amino acids. The CDR3 DNA sequence: TGTGCCAGTAAGGACAGGGCCACAGATACGCAGTATTTT. It yields the protein CASKDRATDTQYF.